Below, 24 T cell receptor beta chains from the same sample are listed, as sequenced in a study of shared clonotypes between healthy human individuals. The table came from immunoSEQ multiplex PCR; TCRdb's copy has only in-frame clones and leaves some out. Of over 2 million clones listed, 85% to 95% were seen once; the top ten hold 0.13%. Sequencing input: naive CD4+ T cells sorted from blood. The subset: CD45RA+ positively selected. The source is a man younger than 35 in good health.

The chain carries TRBV15 and TRBJ2-3; 9 bases fit TRBD2. This CDR3 spans 15 amino acids. The germline V gene has CDR1 LNHNV and CDR2 YYDKDF (reference sequence). V shed 7 bases and J 7 bases; nucleotides not matched to a gene: 12. The CDR3 region is CATTPRAGGLYTQYF. CDR3 sequence (DNA): TGTGCCACCACCCCCAGGGCGGGGGGGTTATATACGCAGTATTTT.

The J gene is TRBJ1-5, the V gene TRBV4-1; a possible D gene is TRBD1 (5 bases). From germline, CDR1 is MGHRA and CDR2 YSYEKL. V dropped 8 bases and J dropped 3 bases, with 17 bases sitting between them. This CDR3 comprises 15 residues. CDR3 in DNA: TGCGCCAGCTCAACCCGTACGGGGGACAATCAGCCCCAGCATTTT. Its protein product is CASSTRTGDNQPQHF.

The chain couples TRBV20-1 to TRBJ2-3, with D hard to call. Germline assignment: CDR1 DFQATT and CDR2 SNEGSKA (reference sequence). CDR3 length: 11 amino acids. The ends were cut back, 3 bases at V and 6 bases at J, with 7 bases in the middle. The CDR3 nucleotides are TGCAGTGCTAGTAAGGTGGATACGCAGTATTTT. Translation: CSASKVDTQYF.

This clone was counted once. The CDR3 here is CASSAARGPGNIQYF. The CDR3 bases are TGTGCCAGCAGCGCGGCCAGGGGGCCCGGAAACATTCAGTACTTC. The rearrangement joins TRBV7-3 to TRBJ2-4, with TRBD1 matching 8 bases. Germline loops: CDR1 SGHTA, CDR2 FQGTGA. The CDR3 consists of 15 residues. Unmatched junction bases numbered 9, after V lost 5 bases and J lost 6 bases.

This chain connects TRBV2 to TRBJ2-3, with a tentative D call TRBD2 (5 bases). The CDR3 spans 14 residues. Trimming took off 6 bases at V and 3 bases at J, with 13 bases between the two ends. Germline CDR1 and CDR2: SNHLY and FYNNEI. DNA of the CDR3: TGTGCCAGCAGGAACGGGATACCGACAGATACGCAGTATTTT. Amino acids: CASRNGIPTDTQYF.

To note about this clone: Other nucleotide sequences in the sample specify the same CDR3. The chain recombines TRBV6-5 with TRBJ1-1; no reliable D call. V was clipped by 0 bases and J by 1 base, with 9 bases between them. The germline V gene encodes CDR1 MNHEY and CDR2 SVGAGI. The CDR3 contains 15 residues. The CDR3 DNA sequence: TGTGCCAGCAGTTACTCGAGTGCCTGGAACACTGAAGCTTTCTTT. It encodes CASSYSSAWNTEAFF.

This chain connects TRBV6-4 to TRBJ2-1, with 8 positions matching TRBD2. The CDR3 has 16 amino acids. Unmatched junction bases numbered 5, after V lost 2 bases and J lost 2 bases. The germline V gene encodes CDR1 MRHNA and CDR2 SNTAGT. The CDR3 nucleotides read TGTGCCAGCAGTGACGGGACGGGGGGGACCTACAATGAGCAGTTCTTC. Translated: CASSDGTGGTYNEQFF.

In the case of this clone: This may arise from a read error, as a much more abundant clone is one base away. The chain carries TRBV15 and TRBJ2-3, with a possible D match to TRBD2 (5 bases). The V end lost 0 bases, the J end lost 8 bases, and 9 bases lay between the germline ends. Germline V gene sequence: CDR1 LNHNV, CDR2 YYDKDF (reference sequence). This CDR3 is built from 13 residues. The CDR3 sequence is CATSRDDRGTQYF. As DNA, the CDR3 is TGTGCCACCAGCAGAGATGACCGGGGTACGCAGTATTTT.

This clone was seen a single time. In the same sample, other DNA sequences code for this CDR3. The rearrangement joins TRBV28 to TRBJ2-7, with D uncertain. The V and J ends lost 6 bases and 2 bases respectively, with 8 bases between them. Germline V CDR1 and CDR2: MDHEN, SYDVKM. This CDR3 has 12 amino acids. This chain's CDR3 is CASSFPAYEQYF. The CDR3 DNA reads as TGTGCCAGCAGCTTCCCTGCCTACGAGCAGTACTTC. Full variable domain (outside the CDR3, taken from reference TRBV28 and TRBJ2-7): DVKVTQSSRYLVKRTGEKVFLECVQDMDHENMFWYRQDPGLGLRLIYFSYDVKMKEKGDIPEGYSVSREKKERFSLILESASTNQTSMYLCASSFPAYEQYFGPGTRLTVT.

Comment on this clone: The same CDR3 can be traced to other DNA sequences in this sample. The chain joins TRBV11-2 to TRBJ1-2, with 7 nucleotides matching TRBD1. Germline CDR1 and CDR2: SGHAT and FQNNGV. V gave up 1 base and J gave up 4 bases; unmatched junction bases: 3. This CDR3 region has 14 residues. The CDR3 DNA is TGTGCCAGCAGCTTAGGCAGGGGGGGCTATGGCTACACCTTC. Its translation: CASSLGRGGYGYTF.

Note on this clone: Other DNA sequences in the same sample also yield this CDR3. CDR3 residues: CASSSTGNQPQHF. Here the CDR3 DNA reads TGTGCCAGCAGCTCCACAGGTAATCAGCCCCAGCATTTT. The chain combines TRBV6-5 with TRBJ1-5; a possible D gene is TRBD1 (5 bases). CDR3 length: 13 residues. The germline CDR1 and CDR2 sequences are MNHEY and SVGAGI. Trimming removed 6 bases from V and 4 bases from J, with 10 bases in between.

This chain links TRBV18 with TRBJ2-3, with D uncertain. The CDR3 totals 13 residues. Germline V gene sequence: CDR1 KGHSH, CDR2 LQKENI. Trimming removed 2 bases at V and 7 bases at J, with 10 bases between. DNA for the CDR3: TGTGCCAGCTCACCATTTGTGGAAAATACGCAGTATTTT. This sequence encodes CASSPFVENTQYF.

The chain couples TRBV9 to TRBJ2-3; 10 bases map to TRBD2. The germline V gene encodes CDR1 SGDLS and CDR2 YYNGEE. V shed 0 bases and J 4 bases; nucleotides not matched to a gene: 8. This CDR3 comprises 17 residues. CDR3 coding DNA: TGTGCCAGCAGCGTAGAAGCGGGAGGGCTGGTTCCAGATACGCAGTATTTT. Translation: CASSVEAGGLVPDTQYF. The full variable domain, with the rest looked up from reference TRBV9 and TRBJ2-3, is DSGVTQTPKHLITATGQRVTLRCSPRSGDLSVYWYQQSLDQGLQFLIQYYNGEERAKGNILERFSAQQFPDLHSELNLSSLELGDSALYFCASSVEAGGLVPDTQYFGPGTRLTVL.

The chain links TRBV6-1 to TRBJ2-7, with D perhaps being TRBD1 or TRBD2 (5 bases each). The CDR3 consists of 15 residues. V was pared by 5 bases and J by 3 bases, with 17 bases between. Germline CDR1 reads MNHNS; CDR2 reads SASEGT. The CDR3 DNA sequence: TGTGCCAGCAGTCTATCCGGGACGGTCTTCTACGAGCAGTACTTC. Encoded protein: CASSLSGTVFYEQYF.

This chain joins TRBV19 and TRBJ1-1; no definite D call. The germline gives CDR1 LNHDA, CDR2 SQIVND (reference sequence). CDR3 length: 14 residues. Trimming removed 1 base from V and 2 bases from J, with 8 bases in between. The CDR3 bases are TGTGCCAGTAGTATAGGTCCAGTCAACACTGAAGCTTTCTTT. Protein product: CASSIGPVNTEAFF.

The chain uses TRBV10-3 and TRBJ1-2; perhaps TRBD1 as D (5 bases). The CDR3 contains 16 residues. V was clipped by 0 bases and J by 3 bases, with 14 bases between them. CDR1 and CDR2 (germline): ENHRY, SYGVKD. CDR3: CAISESQRGYDYGYTF. The CDR3 DNA follows: TGTGCCATCAGTGAGTCTCAACGGGGGTACGACTATGGCTACACCTTC.

This clone was found once. J is TRBJ2-1 and V is TRBV9, with D possibly TRBD2 on 6 matching bases. The V end was cut by 2 bases, the J end by 6 bases, with 9 bases between. This CDR3 has 13 residues. CDR1 SGDLS and CDR2 YYNGEE come from the germline V gene. This CDR3 is CASSVLGGNEQFF. CDR3 bases: TGTGCCAGCAGCGTGCTGGGAGGCAATGAGCAGTTCTTC.

This clone showed up just once. The chain carries TRBV7-3 and TRBJ2-2; a possible D gene is TRBD2 (6 bases). Trimming removed 3 bases at V and 4 bases at J, with 9 bases between. Per germline, CDR1 SGHTA and CDR2 FQGTGA. The CDR3 contains 14 residues. CDR3 region: CASSFSSATGELFF. The DNA of the CDR3 is TGTGCCAGCAGCTTCTCTAGCGCCACCGGGGAGCTGTTTTTT.

This clone was observed a single time. The J gene is TRBJ2-5, the V gene TRBV6-1; a weak D match, TRBD2 (5 bases). The CDR3 is made up of 15 amino acids. The V end was cut by 2 bases, the J end by 1 base, with 11 bases between. In germline, CDR1 is MNHNS, CDR2 SASEGT. The CDR3 here is CASSEITSRQETQYF. The CDR3 bases are TGTGCCAGCAGTGAAATTACTAGTCGCCAAGAGACCCAGTACTTC.

The chain uses TRBV25-1 and TRBJ2-2; 8 bases line up with TRBD2. Germline assignment: CDR1 MGHDK and CDR2 SYGVNS. The CDR3 length is 15 residues. V was pared by 4 bases and J by 7 bases, with 8 bases of the junction left unmatched. The CDR3 loop is CASSAAGGRGGELFF. CDR3 in DNA: TGTGCCAGCAGTGCGGCGGGAGGTAGGGGCGGGGAGCTGTTTTTT.

The chain carries TRBV2 and TRBJ2-3, with D maybe TRBD2 (5 bases). Trimming took 3 bases from V and 6 from J, leaving 13 bases between them. The CDR3 consists of 14 residues. Germline CDR1 is SNHLY and CDR2 is FYNNEI. In nucleotides, the CDR3 is TGTGCCAGCAGTGAGGTGATTAGCGCGGATACGCAGTATTTT. Its protein product is CASSEVISADTQYF.

The V and J genes are TRBV7-8 and TRBJ2-7; D gene ambiguous. Looked up from germline, CDR1 is SGHVS and CDR2 is FQNEAQ. V lost 3 bases and J 2 bases, leaving 11 bases between the germline ends. The CDR3 is 14 amino acids. The CDR3 is CASSFLEEPYEQYF. In DNA, the CDR3 is TGTGCCAGCAGCTTTCTAGAAGAACCCTACGAGCAGTACTTC.

The genes are TRBV7-6 and TRBJ1-5; TRBD1 matches at 7 bases. With 3 bases clipped from V and 3 bases from J, the junction kept 5 bases outside the gene matches. The CDR3 is made up of 15 amino acids. The V gene's germline CDR1 is SGHVS and CDR2 FNYEAQ. CDR3 sequence reads: CASSLSGTDNQPQHF. In nucleotides, the CDR3 is TGTGCCAGCAGCTTGAGTGGGACAGACAATCAGCCCCAGCATTTT.

This rearrangement joins TRBV5-4 to TRBJ2-3; D might be TRBD1 (5 bases). Between the trimmed V and J ends, which lost 4 bases and 3 bases, there was a span of 18 bases. There are 16 residues in the CDR3. Looked up from germline, CDR1 is SGHNT and CDR2 is YYREEE (reference sequence). CDR3 DNA: TGTGCCAGCAGCCACCCCGATATGACAGCTACAGATACGCAGTATTTT. It specifies CASSHPDMTATDTQYF.